This passage covers 29 T cell receptor beta chains from one sample sequenced in a study of shared clonotypes between healthy human individuals. The assay was immunoSEQ multiplex PCR, and TCRdb's table has in-frame clones only and misses some. The table includes 500,000 to 650,000 clones, around 77% detected once. Material for sequencing was PBMCs. All receptors derive from a middle-aged woman in good health. Some clones in this sample may be carry-over from other donors' samples.

CDR3: CASSPSGLAANEQYF. CDR3 sequence (DNA): TGCGCCAGCAGCCCGAGCGGACTAGCTGCTAACGAGCAGTACTTC. This chain joins TRBV5-1 and TRBJ2-7, with 8 bases identical to TRBD2. Looked up from germline, CDR1 is SGHRS and CDR2 is YFSETQ. CDR3 length equals 15 residues. V dropped 4 bases and J dropped 5; count of bases not matched to a gene: 11.

The V and J genes are TRBV6-1 and TRBJ1-1; D uncertain. This CDR3 is 13 amino acids long. The V and J ends lost 5 bases and 0 bases respectively, with 7 bases between them. Germline V gene data show CDR1 as MNHNS and CDR2 as SASEGT. CDR3 protein: CASSSQVNTEAFF. CDR3 coding DNA: TGTGCCAGCAGTTCCCAGGTGAACACTGAAGCTTTCTTT.

CDR3 region: CASSQGIGAGGWDEQYF. The CDR3 nucleotides read TGTGCCAGCAGCCAGGGTATTGGGGCAGGGGGCTGGGACGAGCAGTACTTC. The J gene is TRBJ2-7, the V gene TRBV11-2; 8 nucleotides line up with TRBD1. J was trimmed by 5 bases and V by 5 bases; bases with no gene match: 17. The germline CDR1 and CDR2 sequences are SGHAT and FQNNGV. CDR3 length: 17 amino acids.

This chain connects TRBV7-2 to TRBJ2-7; perhaps D is TRBD1 or TRBD2 (5 bases each). The CDR3 runs to 14 residues. CDR1 is SGHTA and CDR2 is FQGNSA in the germline V gene. Trimming removed 5 bases at V and 8 bases at J, with 19 bases between. The CDR3 nucleotides read TGTGCCAGCAGCCTCCGGGGCCTTAGGGACCAGCAGTACTTC. This translates into CASSLRGLRDQQYF.

The V and J genes are TRBV4-1 and TRBJ2-1; 8 bases align to TRBD2. The CDR3 has 15 amino acids. V gave up 0 bases and J gave up 10 bases; unmatched junction bases: 8. Germline loops: CDR1 MGHRA, CDR2 YSYEKL. The CDR3 coding sequence is TGCGCCAGCAGCCAAGAAGGTAGCGGGATGTCGGAGCAGTTCTTC. It yields the protein CASSQEGSGMSEQFF.

The J gene is TRBJ2-2, the V gene TRBV9, with D hard to call. Trimming pared 5 bases from V and 3 bases from J, leaving 11 bases between. Germline values: CDR1 SGDLS, CDR2 YYNGEE. The CDR3 totals 14 residues. The CDR3 region is CASREVEYTGELFF. The DNA for the CDR3 is TGTGCCAGCAGAGAAGTGGAGTACACCGGGGAGCTGTTTTTT.

This rearrangement joins TRBV18 to TRBJ2-1; D may match TRBD1 or TRBD2 (5 bases each). The length of the CDR3 is 15 residues. CDR1 is KGHSH and CDR2 is LQKENI in the germline V gene. Trimming stripped 3 bases from V and 2 bases from J, with 11 bases between. CDR3 sequence: CASSPTLGAYNEQFF. CDR3 sequence (DNA): TGTGCCAGCTCACCGACGTTGGGGGCCTACAATGAGCAGTTCTTC.

This rearrangement joins TRBV2 to TRBJ2-1; unclear D gene. CDR3 length: 10 residues. Trimming cost V 8 bases and J 10 bases, with 9 bases left between them. Germline CDR1 reads SNHLY; CDR2 reads FYNNEI. The CDR3 loop is CASASWEQFF. In nucleotides, the CDR3 is TGTGCCAGCGCCTCTTGGGAGCAGTTCTTC.

DNA for the CDR3: TGTGCCAGCAGCTTAGGACAGCGCACCGGGGAGCTGTTTTTT. This codes for CASSLGQRTGELFF. This chain links TRBV7-2 with TRBJ2-2; tentative D call: TRBD1 (5 bases). Trimming pared 1 base from V and 4 bases from J, leaving 7 bases between. This CDR3 spans 14 amino acids. Germline CDR1 SGHTA, CDR2 FQGNSA. The complete variable domain, with remaining parts taken from reference TRBV7-2 and TRBJ2-2, reads GAGVSQSPSNKVTEKGKDVELRCDPISGHTALYWYRQSLGQGLEFLIYFQGNSAPDKSGLPSDRFSAERTGGSVSTLTIQRTQQEDSAVYLCASSLGQRTGELFFGEGSRLTVL.

Notes on this clone: With a far larger clone one base away, a read error is the likely cause. The rearrangement joins TRBV11-3 to TRBJ2-5; 11 bases align to TRBD2. CDR3 size: 15 residues. Germline values: CDR1 SGHNT, CDR2 YENEEA. The V gene end was trimmed by 5 bases and the J gene end by 1 base; junction bases not matched to a gene: 3. CDR3 protein: CASSPGTSGQETQYF. The CDR3 nucleotides are TGTGCCAGCAGCCCCGGGACTAGCGGCCAAGAGACCCAGTACTTC.

The CDR3 loop is CASSVGLPRLPYEQYF. For the CDR3, the DNA is TGTGCCAGCAGCGTAGGGCTGCCGAGGTTACCCTACGAGCAGTACTTC. The rearrangement links TRBV7-2 to TRBJ2-7; D unclear. CDR1 and CDR2 (germline): SGHTA, FQGNSA. V lost 5 bases, J lost 2 bases, and 19 bases lay in between. The CDR3 contains 16 residues.

The V gene is TRBV19, the J gene TRBJ2-7; no clear D. Trimming stripped 0 bases from V and 3 bases from J, with 12 bases between. The CDR3 spans 15 residues. CDR1 is LNHDA, CDR2 SQIVND, per germline (reference sequence). CDR3 DNA: TGTGCCAGTAGTATAGACCACAAGGAGAACTACGAGCAGTACTTC. Protein: CASSIDHKENYEQYF.

This clone was counted once. This chain joins TRBV11-3 and TRBJ2-2; D gene uncertain. Germline values: CDR1 SGHNT, CDR2 YENEEA. The CDR3 spans 16 residues. V was shortened by 4 bases and J by 0 bases, with 12 bases between the two germline ends. The DNA for the CDR3 is TGTGCCAGCAGCTCCATTGGCGGAGCGAACACCGGGGAGCTGTTTTTT. Its protein product is CASSSIGGANTGELFF.

This clone was detected once. CDR3 bases: TGTGCCACCACACAGAGGGGCTGGCGGGGATCGAGGGAGTATTTT. Protein sequence: CATTQRGWRGSREYF. The chain recombines TRBV28 with TRBJ2-3; a weak D match, TRBD2 (6 bases). This CDR3 is 15 amino acids long. Germline V CDR1 and CDR2: MDHEN, SYDVKM. V lost 10 bases, J lost 13 bases, and 30 bases lay in between.

About this clone: Within the sample, other DNA sequences also encode this same CDR3. The genes are TRBV30 and TRBJ2-1; a possible D gene is TRBD2 (6 bases). V gave up 2 bases and J gave up 0 bases, with 11 bases separating them. The length of the CDR3 is 15 residues. The germline V gene encodes CDR1 GTSNPN and CDR2 SVGIG (reference sequence). This chain's CDR3 is CAWSRLATSYNEQFF. The CDR3 bases are TGTGCCTGGAGTCGGCTAGCGACCTCCTACAATGAGCAGTTCTTC.

As regards this clone: A much more abundant neighbour one base away suggests this may be a read error. The V and J genes are TRBV9 and TRBJ2-5, with D maybe TRBD2 (6 bases). Germline V gives CDR1 SGDLS, CDR2 YYNGEE. The CDR3 has 16 residues. CDR3 protein: CASSVVIPGVQDTQYF. CDR3 nucleotide sequence: TGTGCCAGCAGCGTAGTAATTCCGGGGGTCCAAGATACCCAGTACTTC.

The genes are TRBV7-2 and TRBJ2-5; D is perhaps TRBD1 or TRBD2 (5 bases each). The J call could be wrong; TRBJ2-7 is a better fit for the DNA end. Germline values: CDR1 SGHTA, CDR2 FQGNSA. The CDR3 has 16 amino acids. Here the CDR3 reads CASSLVGTGIHYEQYF. CDR3 bases: TGTGCCAGCAGCTTAGTTGGGACCGGTATCCACTACGAGCAGTACTTC.

The rearrangement links TRBV5-4 to TRBJ2-2, with TRBD2 matching 13 bases. Germline CDR1 is SGHNT and CDR2 is YYREEE (reference sequence). V gave up 5 bases and J gave up 5 bases; unmatched junction bases: 6. The CDR3 is made up of 16 amino acids. The CDR3 loop reads CASSSRLAGGTGELFF. The CDR3 region has the DNA TGTGCCAGCAGTTCGCGACTAGCGGGAGGAACCGGGGAGCTGTTTTTT.

This chain connects TRBV7-8 to TRBJ2-5, with D perhaps being TRBD1 or TRBD2 (5 bases each). The CDR3 runs 17 residues. V lost 2 bases, J lost 4 bases, and 20 bases lay in between. Germline loops: CDR1 SGHVS, CDR2 FQNEAQ. The CDR3 nucleotides read TGTGCCAGCAGCTTAAAAAGGGACCGCGGACGGGGAGAGACCCAGTACTTC. This encodes CASSLKRDRGRGETQYF.

This clone was recorded many times. The V call is TRBV19, the J call TRBJ1-1; D might be TRBD1 (5 bases). The CDR3 contains 13 residues. V lost 3 bases and J 7 bases, leaving 12 bases between the germline ends. CDR1 and CDR2 from the germline V gene are LNHDA and SQIVND (reference sequence). The CDR3 spells CASSIRAGLEAFF. The DNA for the CDR3 is TGTGCCAGTAGTATCAGGGCAGGGCTTGAAGCTTTCTTT. Combining the CDR3 with reference TRBV19 and TRBJ1-1 gives the whole variable domain DGGITQSPKYLFRKEGQNVTLSCEQNLNHDAMYWYRQDPGQGLRLIYYSQIVNDFQKGDIAEGYSVSREKKESFPLTVTSAQKNPTAFYLCASSIRAGLEAFFGQGTRLTVV.

This clone has a single count. The CDR3 here is CASSNFRVPSTDTQYF. Written as DNA, the CDR3 is TGCGCCAGCAGTAACTTCAGGGTTCCTAGCACAGATACGCAGTATTTT. The gene calls are TRBV10-2 and TRBJ2-3; TRBD1 might be the D (5 bases). The CDR3 sequence is 16 residues long. Germline V CDR1 and CDR2: WSHSY, SAAADI. Trimming cost V 5 bases and J 0 bases, with 15 bases left between them.

The rearrangement uses TRBV30 and TRBJ2-1, with 9 bases aligning to TRBD2. V trimming: 0 bases; J trimming: 15 bases; junction bases outside the gene matches: 24. The CDR3 contains 18 residues. In germline, CDR1 is GTSNPN, CDR2 SVGIG (reference sequence). The CDR3 loop reads CAWSVFPLGTSMLGHSFF. The CDR3, as DNA: TGTGCCTGGAGTGTATTCCCCCTTGGGACTAGCATGTTGGGGCATTCGTTCTTC.

This clone has just one count. A much larger clone differs from this one at a single base, so this may be a read error. This same CDR3 is encoded by further DNA sequences in the sample. The V gene is TRBV7-2, the J gene TRBJ2-5; 7 bases align to TRBD1. The CDR3 is 14 residues long. The germline CDR1 and CDR2 sequences are SGHTA and FQGNSA. The CDR3 nucleotides are TGTGCCAGTAGCTCCCGACAGGGTTCGGAGACCCAGTACTTC. Encoded protein: CASSSRQGSETQYF.

The chain links TRBV5-1 to TRBJ2-2, with 8 bases aligning to TRBD1. This CDR3 comprises 13 residues. Germline CDR1 is SGHRS and CDR2 is YFSETQ. The J segment lost 7 bases and the V segment lost 5 bases, leaving 4 bases of the junction unmatched. The CDR3 bases are TGCGCCAGCAGACCACAGGGGGACGGGGAGCTGTTTTTT. The encoded protein is CASRPQGDGELFF.

This rearrangement joins TRBV27 to TRBJ2-7; 7 bases fit TRBD2. CDR1 is MNHEY, CDR2 SMNVEV, per germline (reference sequence). The CDR3 contains 16 residues. The V and J ends lost 1 base and 0 bases, in that order; junction bases with no gene match: 6. The CDR3 DNA reads as TGTGCCAGCAGTTTATTAGCGGGCGAAACCTCCTACGAGCAGTACTTC. Encoded protein: CASSLLAGETSYEQYF.

The table lists this clone with a few counts. The J gene is TRBJ2-1, the V gene TRBV29-1; 14 bases fit TRBD2. Looked up from germline, CDR1 is SQVTM and CDR2 is ANQGSEA. V dropped 2 bases and J dropped 9; count of bases not matched to a gene: 6. This CDR3 contains 15 residues. CDR3 loop: CSVEPGLAGASEQFF. The CDR3 DNA reads TGCAGCGTTGAACCGGGACTAGCGGGAGCCAGTGAGCAGTTCTTC.

V gene TRBV30 combines with J gene TRBJ2-2; D perhaps matches TRBD1 (6 bases). Germline V lookup: CDR1 GTSNPN, CDR2 SVGIG (reference sequence). Deletions cut 3 bases from V and 5 bases from J, with 13 bases between. The CDR3 spans 14 residues. The DNA for the CDR3 is TGTGCCTGGAGGATTACAGGGTCAACCGGGGAGCTGTTTTTT. Protein: CAWRITGSTGELFF.

This chain joins TRBV6-1 and TRBJ1-1; D is possibly TRBD1 (5 bases). This CDR3 contains 15 residues. The V end lost 3 bases, the J end lost 0 bases, and 11 bases lay between the germline ends. Germline V gene lookup returns CDR1 MNHNS and CDR2 SASEGT. The DNA of the CDR3 is TGTGCCAGCAGTGATTGGGGGACGGTGAACACTGAAGCTTTCTTT. Protein: CASSDWGTVNTEAFF.

The V call is TRBV28, the J call TRBJ2-2; tentative D call: TRBD2 (5 bases). Germline values: CDR1 MDHEN, CDR2 SYDVKM. V shed 2 bases and J shed 5 bases, with 12 bases lying between them. The CDR3 consists of 15 residues. The CDR3 nucleotides are TGTGCCAGCAGTTTAGCGGGCGCGAGAACCGGGGAGCTGTTTTTT. Translation: CASSLAGARTGELFF.